This is a list of T cell receptor beta chains from one sample in a study of post-analysis software for immune sequencing data. TCRdb re-analysed the PCR reads in MiXCR, keeping a single row per CDR3 protein. The data hold over 250,000 distinct CDR3 sequences, with 36% observed a single time. The specimen was blood. The receptors come from a girl aged 5 to 17 with multiple sclerosis. Both conserved end residues are part of each CDR3. Fields, in order: V gene, clone size, J gene, D gene, CDR3 protein, CDR3 DNA. A D gene is named only where the DNA matches it firmly. Size values are once, few and many counts, or a class for expanded clones, and some rows have none.

>TRBV12-3/TRBV12-4|many|TRBJ2-5|-
CASSPGTGETQYF
TGTGCCAGCAGCCCCGGGACGGGAGAGACCCAGTACTTC
>TRBV6-1|many|TRBJ1-5|TRBD1
CATTQGYERGQPQHF
TGTGCCACGACACAGGGGTATGAGCGGGGTCAGCCCCAGCATTTT
>TRBV7-9|-|TRBJ1-6|TRBD1
CASSLDRGYYNSPRHF
TGTGCCAGCAGCCTTGACAGGGGGTATTATAATTCACCCCGCCACTTT
>TRBV7-7|many|TRBJ2-1|TRBD2
CASSLGRGAPNEQFF
TGTGCCAGCAGCTTAGGGCGGGGGGCCCCCAATGAGCAGTTCTTC
>TRBV3-1|-|TRBJ1-5|-
CASSQDRMTNGNQPQHF
TGTGCCAGCAGCCAAGATCGGATGACTAATGGCAATCAGCCCCAGCATTTT
>TRBV4-1|many|TRBJ1-5|-
CASSQDPGGAGQPQHF
TGCGCCAGCAGCCAAGATCCGGGGGGGGCCGGGCAGCCCCAGCATTTT
>TRBV6-4|-|TRBJ2-3|-
CASSDSHGGTDTQYF
TGTGCCAGCAGTGACTCGCATGGCGGGACAGATACGCAGTATTTT
>TRBV7-9|many|TRBJ2-1|TRBD1
CASSLGWGQAANEQFF
TGTGCCAGCAGCTTAGGATGGGGACAGGCGGCCAATGAGCAGTTCTTC
>TRBV5-6|few|TRBJ2-3|TRBD1
CASSSGQGRDTQYF
TGTGCCAGCAGCAGTGGACAGGGGAGAGATACGCAGTATTTT
>TRBV13|-|TRBJ1-3|-
CASSLAVLSGNTIYF
TGTGCCAGCAGCTTAGCCGTTCTCTCTGGAAACACCATATATTTT